These 18 T cell receptor beta chains were all obtained from the same sample, sequenced in a study of blood T cell repertoires in COVID-19. The protocol was immunoSEQ multiplex PCR, while the TCRdb copy is restricted to in-frame clones and leaves out a portion. Of fewer than 250,000 clones listed, around 80% are singletons. Source material: peripheral blood. These receptors were taken from a human donor in a cohort sampled during active COVID-19.

V is TRBV5-1 and J is TRBJ1-4; 10 bases match TRBD1. J was trimmed by 13 bases and V by 0 bases; bases with no gene match: 9. The CDR3 is 15 amino acids. From germline, CDR1 is SGHRS and CDR2 YFSETQ. CDR3 loop: CASSLVGTGASVLFF. The CDR3 DNA sequence: TGCGCCAGCAGCTTGGTAGGGACAGGGGCTTCGGTACTGTTTTTT.

This clone occurred a few times. The genes are TRBV29-1 and TRBJ2-2; D may be TRBD2 (5 bases). CDR1 is SQVTM and CDR2 is ANQGSEA in the germline V gene. V was clipped by 4 bases and J by 2 bases, with 14 bases between them. The CDR3 is 15 residues long. The DNA of the CDR3 is TGCAGCGTTGTTACTGGGAGTAGTAACACCGGGGAGCTGTTTTTT. It translates to CSVVTGSSNTGELFF.

The rearrangement links TRBV2 to TRBJ2-3; TRBD1 aligns across 8 bases. Trimming cost V 7 bases and J 3 bases; bases outside gene matches: 9. Germline CDR1 SNHLY, CDR2 FYNNEI. The CDR3 runs 15 residues. CDR3 in DNA: TGTGCCAGCATCCTCGGGACAGGCGTTACAGATACGCAGTATTTT. Protein: CASILGTGVTDTQYF.

The V gene is TRBV11-2, the J gene TRBJ2-1; weak D call: TRBD2 (6 bases). CDR1 is SGHAT and CDR2 is FQNNGV in the germline V gene. Trimming left V 7 bases short and J 2 bases short, with 15 bases between. The length of the CDR3 is 15 residues. The CDR3: CASTPRRGPYNEQFF. The DNA of the CDR3 is TGTGCCAGCACCCCCCGGCGGGGACCCTACAATGAGCAGTTCTTC.

This sequence joins TRBV10-3 and TRBJ1-5, with a possible D match to TRBD1 (5 bases). The CDR3 sequence is 14 residues long. Trimming removed 3 bases at V and 5 bases at J, with 11 bases between. The germline CDR1 and CDR2 sequences are ENHRY and SYGVKD. The CDR3, as DNA: TGTGCCATCAGTGAAAAGGGAGGGGATCAGCCCCAGCATTTT. This codes for CAISEKGGDQPQHF.

The chain is built from TRBV29-1 and TRBJ2-5, with 9 bases matching TRBD2. V was pared by 5 bases and J by 2 bases, with 6 bases of the junction left unmatched. Germline loops: CDR1 SQVTM, CDR2 ANQGSEA. The CDR3 has 14 amino acids. CDR3 in DNA: TGCAGCGTTTCCCCAGCGGGGGGACAAGAGACCCAGTACTTC. It encodes CSVSPAGGQETQYF.

This clone has more than one count but fewer than ten. Here the CDR3 DNA reads TGTGCCAGCAGCCCTATTCCGGGACAGAGAACATTCCGCTCCGCTAACTATGGCTACACCTTC. It is translated as CASSPIPGQRTFRSANYGYTF. The chain combines TRBV4-2 with TRBJ1-2, with 7 bases fitting TRBD1. V gave up 4 bases and J gave up 0 bases; unmatched junction bases: 23. This CDR3 contains 21 residues. Germline V gene lookup returns CDR1 LGHNA and CDR2 YNFKEQ.

V usage is TRBV19 and J usage is TRBJ1-1; D gene uncertain. This CDR3 has 15 residues. V was pared by 5 bases and J by 1 base, with 14 bases between. Looked up from germline, CDR1 is LNHDA and CDR2 is SQIVND (reference sequence). The CDR3, as DNA: TGTGCCAGTAGTCCTGCCTACGGAGCGAACACTGAAGCTTTCTTT. Its protein is CASSPAYGANTEAFF.

This clone has only a few counts. V and J are TRBV2 and TRBJ1-2; TRBD1 matches 7 bases. CDR1 SNHLY and CDR2 FYNNEI come from the germline V gene. V shed 1 base and J 8 bases; nucleotides not matched to a gene: 10. CDR3 length equals 15 residues. The CDR3 DNA reads as TGTGCCAGCAGTGAAGTTTTGGGACAGTCAGGCGGCTACACCTTC. Protein product: CASSEVLGQSGGYTF.

The gene calls are TRBV28 and TRBJ2-3, with 13 positions matching TRBD2. With 2 bases clipped from V and 2 bases from J, the junction kept 7 bases outside the gene matches. The CDR3 is 18 amino acids. Looked up from germline, CDR1 is MDHEN and CDR2 is SYDVKM. CDR3 amino acids: CASSLRRTSGRVTDTQYF. The CDR3 nucleotides read TGTGCCAGCAGTTTAAGGCGGACTAGCGGGAGAGTCACAGATACGCAGTATTTT.

The CDR3 region has the DNA TGTGCCAGTAAGACAGGGATGGGCTACACCTTC. Its translation is CASKTGMGYTF. The chain employs TRBV19 and TRBJ1-2; 7 nucleotides align to TRBD1. This CDR3 comprises 11 residues. CDR1 is LNHDA and CDR2 is SQIVND in the germline V gene (reference sequence). Unmatched junction bases numbered 4, after V lost 7 bases and J lost 8 bases.

The chain has TRBV24-1 and TRBJ1-2; D remains unclear. V was pared by 3 bases and J by 8 bases, with 15 bases between. The CDR3 totals 14 residues. Germline V lookup: CDR1 KGHDR, CDR2 SFDVKD. This CDR3 reads CATSDLIREGGYTF. The CDR3 DNA follows: TGTGCCACCAGTGATCTTATTCGGGAAGGCGGCTACACCTTC.

This clone came up a few times. J is TRBJ1-2 and V is TRBV5-4; 8 bases align to TRBD1. After removal of 4 bases from V and 6 bases from J, the junction contained 8 bases not matched to a gene. Germline V lookup: CDR1 SGHNT, CDR2 YYREEE (reference sequence). This CDR3 has 14 residues. DNA for the CDR3: TGTGCCAGCAGCCCTAGACAGGGGATCAATGGCTACACCTTC. Protein: CASSPRQGINGYTF.

The rearrangement links TRBV19 to TRBJ2-7; weak D call: TRBD2 (5 bases). Germline V gene lookup returns CDR1 LNHDA and CDR2 SQIVND (reference sequence). V was pared by 5 bases and J by 5 bases, with 16 bases between. The CDR3 contains 14 residues. The CDR3 DNA follows: TGTGCCAGTAGTTCGCGGACTCACTTGAACGAGCAGTACTTC. Translated, it gives CASSSRTHLNEQYF.

This chain connects TRBV11-2 to TRBJ2-7; D unclear. V lost 3 bases, J lost 3 bases, and 24 bases lay in between. The length of the CDR3 is 18 residues. Germline CDR1 and CDR2: SGHAT and FQNNGV. CDR3 region: CASSFNFQESNQYYEQYF. In DNA form, the CDR3 reads TGTGCCAGCAGCTTCAATTTCCAGGAATCAAACCAATACTACGAGCAGTACTTC. Complete variable domain (other parts from reference TRBV11-2 and TRBJ2-7): EAGVAQSPRYKIIEKRQSVAFWCNPISGHATLYWYQQILGQGPKLLIQFQNNGVVDDSQLPKDRFSAERLKGVDSTLKIQPAKLEDSAVYLCASSFNFQESNQYYEQYFGPGTRLTVT.

The table lists this clone with a count of one. This chain connects TRBV5-8 to TRBJ1-1, with TRBD1 matching 7 bases. The germline CDR1 and CDR2 sequences are SGHTS and YDEGEE. The V gene end was trimmed by 4 bases and the J gene end by 4 bases; junction bases not matched to a gene: 10. The CDR3 loop spans 15 amino acids. The CDR3 DNA is TGTGCCAGCAGCCTCCGACAGGGTGGGATCACTGAAGCTTTCTTT. Protein product: CASSLRQGGITEAFF.

J is TRBJ1-1 and V is TRBV7-8; possible D gene TRBD1, 6 bases. Germline V gene lookup returns CDR1 SGHVS and CDR2 FQNEAQ. The V and J ends lost 6 bases and 4 bases respectively, with 12 bases between them. The CDR3 is 13 residues long. In nucleotides, the CDR3 is TGTGCCAGCAGTCTCACAGGGAGCACTGAAGCTTTCTTT. As protein: CASSLTGSTEAFF.

The rearrangement joins TRBV6-1 to TRBJ2-7; 7 nucleotides line up with TRBD1. The CDR3 runs 15 residues. The ends lost 2 bases at V and 5 bases at J; junction bases unmatched: 9. CDR1 and CDR2 from the germline V gene are MNHNS and SASEGT. CDR3 in amino acids: CASSEYGTVGDEQYF. The CDR3, as DNA: TGTGCCAGCAGTGAATATGGGACAGTCGGCGACGAGCAGTACTTC.